Below, one T cell receptor (beta chain) is given with its context. The protocol was immunoSEQ multiplex PCR, while the TCRdb copy is restricted to in-frame clones and leaves out a portion. The sample consists of roughly 150,000 clones, about 87% of them appearing once. The CDR3 totals 16 residues. Trimming removed 3 bases from V and 0 bases from J; junction bases left unmatched: 3. Germline lookup yields CDR1 KGHSH and CDR2 LQKENI. This entry comes from a study of cytomegalovirus exposure and HLA in healthy donors. Sequenced material: PBMCs. This receptor was obtained from a man younger than 35 in good health and CMV-seropositive. The J gene is TRBJ1-5, the V gene TRBV18, with TRBD1 matching 9 bases. CDR3 amino acids: CASSPGTGNSNQPQHF. The CDR3 nucleotides read TGTGCCAGCTCACCTGGGACAGGGAATAGCAATCAGCCCCAGCATTTT.